Listed below are T cell receptor beta chains from one sample, sequenced in a study of T cell changes during pregnancy in multiple sclerosis. Using immunoSEQ multiplex PCR, the repertoire was profiled, and TCRdb retains in-frame clones only, with some absent. The data hold about 38,000 clones, with 90% observed a single time. Sequencing used CD4+ T cells from peripheral blood mononuclear cells, obtained in the second trimester of pregnancy. The receptor set was obtained from a female donor with multiple sclerosis, enrolled in a pregnancy study. CDR3s include the opening cysteine and the closing phenylalanine or tryptophan. The D gene is left open where the match is weak.

J gene,V gene,D gene,CDR3 protein
TRBJ2-1,TRBV5-4,TRBD2,CASRGSGGNTNEQFF
TRBJ2-7,TRBV4-1,TRBD2,CASSQDPPDRLLAGRGEQYF
TRBJ2-1,TRBV20-1,NA,CSASEDNEQFF
TRBJ1-1,TRBV4-3,NA,CASSQEVMGLMNTEAFF
TRBJ1-2,TRBV6-5,NA,CASSNGGSGYTF
TRBJ2-2,TRBV7-2,NA,CASSFRRPGELFF
TRBJ2-7,TRBV7-2,TRBD2,CASSRGSGNYEQYF
TRBJ2-3,TRBV9,NA,CASNPQGLTDTQYF
TRBJ1-1,TRBV30,TRBD1,CAWTLTGEAFF
TRBJ2-2,TRBV6-6,TRBD1,CASRGDRGTGELFF
TRBJ1-2,TRBV19,TRBD1,CASSWTGGGYTF
TRBJ2-1,TRBV2,TRBD2,CATPRGGEQFF
TRBJ1-2,TRBV16,TRBD1,CASSPIGQAYGYTF
TRBJ1-4,TRBV19,TRBD1,CATPGQGFTLEKLFF
TRBJ2-7,TRBV4-3,NA,CASSQESLGTQYYEQYF
TRBJ2-1,TRBV15,TRBD2,CATSRVAGLDNEQFF
TRBJ2-1,TRBV11-3,TRBD2,CASSLETSGIGEQFF
TRBJ2-1,TRBV29-1,NA,CSVVGLDEQFF
TRBJ2-1,TRBV5-1,TRBD2,CASSEGLAGAIPYNEQFF
TRBJ2-5,TRBV28,TRBD1,CASSSLRQGNQETQYF
TRBJ2-1,TRBV27,TRBD2,CASSFYGLAGDSYNEQFF
TRBJ1-1,TRBV2,TRBD1,CASRSTGLPRTEAFF
TRBJ2-1,TRBV2,TRBD2,CASSELAGGYNEQFF
TRBJ2-2,TRBV2,TRBD2,CASSVLAGGPVTGELFF
TRBJ2-5,TRBV7-3,TRBD1,CASSWDRQETQYF
TRBJ2-3,TRBV30,TRBD1,CAWSVWTGGKDTQYF
TRBJ1-1,TRBV11-2,NA,CASSLVFTGLNTEAFF
TRBJ1-1,TRBV5-1,NA,CASSLMQGTNTEAFF
TRBJ2-6,TRBV18,NA,CASSPLGQFRSGANVLTF
TRBJ2-7,TRBV6-6,NA,CASSSGQGKPYEQYF
TRBJ2-3,TRBV4-3,TRBD2,CASSQGLAGPERTDTQYF
TRBJ1-1,TRBV18,NA,CASSPYTAGSVNTEAFF
TRBJ2-7,TRBV2,NA,CASSIQYEQYF
TRBJ2-5,TRBV4-1,TRBD1,CASSQRQGAETQYF
TRBJ1-2,TRBV18,TRBD1,CASSTTGGRHGYTF
TRBJ2-7,TRBV28,NA,CASSLPTPPHEQYF
TRBJ2-6,TRBV19,TRBD1,CASTPGDRRNNVLTF
TRBJ2-2,TRBV6-1,NA,CASSEGPTNTGELFF
TRBJ2-1,TRBV4-2,NA,CASSLTGSSYNEQFF
TRBJ2-7,TRBV7-8,TRBD2,CASSLAGGNYEQYF
TRBJ1-2,TRBV19,NA,CASLDPAANYGYTF
TRBJ1-1,TRBV2,TRBD1,CASSWDRNTEAFF